Included here is one T cell receptor (beta chain) sequence, with context. It lacks a known antigen. Base qualities are not recorded, but no much larger clone differs from it by a single base. These data come from a study of blood T cell repertoires in COVID-19 (dated by TCRdb to about 2020). Background for the entire study: Samples covering the acute and convalescent phases of COVID-19 were provided by collaborators in the United States, Italy and Spain. The samples were drawn from the first 160 participants of the ongoing ImmuneRACE study and from 950 to 1,500 subjects provided by 6 global collaborators. The repertoires were released in a freely available public database intended as a resource for research on the immune response to SARS-CoV-2. Sample metadata almost always included a de-identified subject ID, COVID-19 status, age in years and sex. Where available, HLA class I and class II types were taken from metadata supplied by the sample provider and were not determined by assay-based typing. Subjects who had been exposed to COVID-19, were actively infected with it, or had recovered from it provided the deeply sampled blood TCRbeta repertoires that made up the dataset. The prospective study material was composed of cDNA or gDNA derived from T cells, B-cell-depleted T cells, or PBMCs. What the work shows at the level of the full study, not this receptor alone: How much clinical and demographic metadata was included differed by source and by participant, and the metadata was provided uncurated.

The CDR3 sequence holds 14 residues, the cysteine and phenylalanine included. CDR3 DNA is the only sequence kept; it has 42 bases, read in frame from the first base. CDR1 and CDR2 (LNHDA, SQIVND) derive from the germline V gene (reference sequence). V is reduced by 11 bases and J by 4 bases, leaving a spacing of 17 bases between them. TCRbeta CDR3 regions were amplified from genomic DNA by means of the immunoSEQ Assay, a bias-controlled multiplex PCR. Turning to the authors' computational methods: Within the assay, amplification of reference gene primers was used to estimate how many nucleated cells each sample contained. Sequence reads were collapsed and filtered to measure the absolute abundance of every unique TCRbeta CDR3 rearrangement. For each sample, productive Simpson clonality was calculated as the square root of Simpson's diversity index across productive rearrangements. The source is immuneACCESS, and TCRdb retained only in-frame sequences with V and J called. Part of the clones is not carried over; for the studies checked, unresolved V genes explain less than half of this, and the remainder is unexplained. The DNA was the basis for D and trimming; V, J and clone size are from that table. Recorded for this sample are about 320,000 clones; approximately 88% of them occurred a single time. Roughly 1.7% of the sample is taken by the ten largest.

One collaborating source in Seattle enrolled patients while the patients were actively infected and followed the patients over time throughout the course of disease. Collaborating institutions collected whole blood in K2EDTA tubes following their own protocols. For TCRbeta analysis, collaborators shipped samples as frozen whole blood, isolated PBMCs, or DNA extracted from either of those sample types. Rearrangement joined TRBV19 to TRBJ1-4; a weak D assignment points to TRBD1 (6 bases agree). This TCR came from a woman aged 25 to 45 with COVID-19, enrolled during active disease. Sequencing used peripheral blood. CDR3 protein: CASVRGGLNEKLFF. The sequenced DNA: TGTGCCTCCGTAAGGGGGGGCCTTAATGAAAAACTGTTTTTT.